The 9 T cell receptor beta chains in this list originate from one sample, sequenced in a study of shared clonotypes between healthy human individuals. Some clones are missing from TCRdb's copy, which holds only in-frame ones; the method was immunoSEQ multiplex PCR. Here the sample spans over a million clones, roughly 95% being singletons. The source material was naive CD4+ T cells sorted from blood. As to subset: CD45RA+ positively selected. These receptors were taken from a man aged 25 to 40 in good health.

The rearrangement uses TRBV4-1 and TRBJ1-3; D gene uncertain. Germline CDR1 is MGHRA and CDR2 is YSYEKL. V lost 6 bases and J 0 bases, leaving 6 bases between the germline ends. The CDR3 has 13 residues. CDR3 region: CASRGYSGNTIYF. The CDR3 DNA is TGCGCCAGCAGGGGCTACTCTGGAAACACCATATATTTT.

The J gene is TRBJ2-1, the V gene TRBV28; 12 bases align to TRBD2. The CDR3 has 15 amino acids. CDR1 is MDHEN, CDR2 SYDVKM, per germline. V shed 6 bases, J shed 5 bases, and the junction held 5 bases outside the gene matches. DNA for the CDR3: TGTGCCAGCAGCCCGACTAGCGGGAGAAACAATGAGCAGTTCTTC. Its translation is CASSPTSGRNNEQFF.

V is TRBV18 and J is TRBJ1-2; possible D gene TRBD1, 6 bases. V lost 3 bases and J lost 8, with 10 bases in between. Germline CDR1 KGHSH, CDR2 LQKENI. CDR3 length: 12 residues. The CDR3 protein is CASSPGAEGYTF. In nucleotides, the CDR3 is TGTGCCAGCTCACCGGGGGCGGAAGGCTACACCTTC.

The chain uses TRBV6-1 and TRBJ1-2; 9 nucleotides agree with TRBD1. Losses at the gene ends were 4 bases for V and 5 bases for J; bases not matched to a gene: 2. CDR1 and CDR2 (germline): MNHNS, SASEGT. There are 13 residues in the CDR3. CDR3 loop: CASSGGQGYGYTF. The CDR3, as DNA: TGTGCCAGCAGTGGGGGACAGGGTTATGGCTACACCTTC.

CDR3 sequence (DNA): TGTGCCAGCAGTGACCCTAACGCGCCAGGGCGTGTCGGGACCCAGTACTTC. It codes for CASSDPNAPGRVGTQYF. The chain has TRBV25-1 and TRBJ2-5; perhaps TRBD1 as D (5 bases). Trimming left V 3 bases short and J 7 bases short, with 24 bases between. Germline-derived CDR1 and CDR2 are MGHDK and SYGVNS. This CDR3 spans 17 amino acids.

This sequence joins TRBV11-2 and TRBJ1-2, with D possibly being TRBD1 (5 bases). CDR3 length: 17 amino acids. The V gene lost 0 bases and the J gene lost 2 bases, with 16 bases spanning the gap. Germline CDR1 SGHAT, CDR2 FQNNGV. DNA of the CDR3: TGTGCCAGCAGCTTAGACCCGGGGCGCTTCCTCAACTATGGCTACACCTTC. It translates to CASSLDPGRFLNYGYTF.

For this clone: Other DNA sequences of this sample code for an identical CDR3. CDR3 amino acids: CASSLLAGGYTDTQYF. DNA for the CDR3: TGTGCCAGCAGTTTATTGGCGGGAGGTTACACAGATACGCAGTATTTT. V usage is TRBV27 and J usage is TRBJ2-3, with TRBD2 matching 8 bases. The J segment lost 2 bases and the V segment lost 1 base, leaving 5 bases of the junction unmatched. The length of the CDR3 is 16 residues. The germline V gene encodes CDR1 MNHEY and CDR2 SMNVEV (reference sequence).

The chain joins TRBV11-3 to TRBJ2-1; the match to TRBD2 covers 11 bases. There are 16 residues in the CDR3. The V gene's germline CDR1 is SGHNT and CDR2 YENEEA. The V segment lost 4 bases and the J segment 7 bases; nucleotides outside the gene matches: 9. The CDR3, as DNA: TGTGCCAGCAGCTCACAGACTAGCGGGAAGGTGAATGAGCAGTTCTTC. Residues: CASSSQTSGKVNEQFF.

The chain recombines TRBV11-2 with TRBJ2-2; D is ambiguous. Germline loops: CDR1 SGHAT, CDR2 FQNNGV. There are 12 residues in the CDR3. V was clipped by 4 bases and J by 7 bases, with 7 bases between them. This CDR3 reads CASSSLVGELFF. In nucleotides, the CDR3 is TGTGCCAGCAGCTCTCTGGTCGGGGAGCTGTTTTTT. The full variable domain, its missing parts supplied by reference TRBV11-2 and TRBJ2-2, is EAGVAQSPRYKIIEKRQSVAFWCNPISGHATLYWYQQILGQGPKLLIQFQNNGVVDDSQLPKDRFSAERLKGVDSTLKIQPAKLEDSAVYLCASSSLVGELFFGEGSRLTVL.